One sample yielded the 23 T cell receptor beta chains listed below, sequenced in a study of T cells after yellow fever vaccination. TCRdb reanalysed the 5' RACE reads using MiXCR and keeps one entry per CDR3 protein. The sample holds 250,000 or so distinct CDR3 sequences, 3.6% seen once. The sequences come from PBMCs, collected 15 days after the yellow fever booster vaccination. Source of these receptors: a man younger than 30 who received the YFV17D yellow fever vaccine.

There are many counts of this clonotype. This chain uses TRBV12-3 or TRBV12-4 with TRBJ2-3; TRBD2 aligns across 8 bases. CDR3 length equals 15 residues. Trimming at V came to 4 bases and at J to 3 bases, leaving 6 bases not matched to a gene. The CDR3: CASSSPAGGTDTQYF. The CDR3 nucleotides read TGTGCCAGCAGTTCACCGGCGGGGGGTACAGATACGCAGTATTTT.

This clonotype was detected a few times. The CDR3 is CASSLAGGANYGYTF. CDR3 nucleotide sequence: TGTGCCAGCAGCTTGGCTGGGGGCGCGAACTATGGCTACACCTTC. This sequence joins TRBV5-8 and TRBJ1-2, with D possibly being TRBD1 (6 bases). Germline V gives CDR1 SGHTS, CDR2 YDEGEE. CDR3 length: 15 residues. Trimming left V 0 bases short and J 2 bases short, with 11 bases between.

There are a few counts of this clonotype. The CDR3 loop reads CASSIGEGVPRYEQYF. The CDR3 DNA sequence: TGTGCCAGTAGTATTGGGGAGGGTGTCCCCCGCTACGAGCAGTACTTC. This rearrangement joins TRBV19 to TRBJ2-7; TRBD2 matches 7 bases. The CDR3 is 16 residues long. The V gene end was trimmed by 3 bases and the J gene end by 3 bases; junction bases not matched to a gene: 11. CDR1 LNHDA and CDR2 SQIVND come from the germline V gene (reference sequence).

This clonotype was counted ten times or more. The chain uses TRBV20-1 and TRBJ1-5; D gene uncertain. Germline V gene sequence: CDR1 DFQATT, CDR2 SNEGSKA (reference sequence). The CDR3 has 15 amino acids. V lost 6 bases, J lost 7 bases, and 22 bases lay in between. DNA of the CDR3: TGCAGTGCGAATGCCTGGGTGGGCGGACGGCAGCCCCAGCATTTT. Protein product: CSANAWVGGRQPQHF.

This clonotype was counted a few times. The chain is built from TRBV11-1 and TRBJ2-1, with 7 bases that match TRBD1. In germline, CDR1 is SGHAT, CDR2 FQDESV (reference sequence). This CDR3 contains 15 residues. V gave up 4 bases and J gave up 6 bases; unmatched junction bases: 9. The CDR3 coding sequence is TGTGCCAGCAGCTCGTACTCCGGGACAGCCAATGAGCAGTTCTTC. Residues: CASSSYSGTANEQFF.

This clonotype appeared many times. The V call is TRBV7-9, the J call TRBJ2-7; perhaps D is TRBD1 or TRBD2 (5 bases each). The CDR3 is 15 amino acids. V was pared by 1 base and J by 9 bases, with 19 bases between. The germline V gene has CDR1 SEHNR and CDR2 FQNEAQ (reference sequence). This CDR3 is CASSLVSGWDRGQYF. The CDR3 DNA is TGTGCCAGCAGCTTAGTATCGGGGTGGGACCGAGGGCAGTACTTC.

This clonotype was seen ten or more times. The CDR3 DNA reads as TGCAGTGCTAGGTCCACGGGGGCTAGCTCCTATAATTCACCCCTCCACTTT. Protein sequence: CSARSTGASSYNSPLHF. The V and J genes are TRBV20-1 and TRBJ1-6, with D maybe TRBD1 (6 bases). Trimming left V 3 bases short and J 0 bases short, with 15 bases between. CDR3 length equals 17 residues. CDR1 is DFQATT, CDR2 SNEGSKA, per germline (reference sequence).

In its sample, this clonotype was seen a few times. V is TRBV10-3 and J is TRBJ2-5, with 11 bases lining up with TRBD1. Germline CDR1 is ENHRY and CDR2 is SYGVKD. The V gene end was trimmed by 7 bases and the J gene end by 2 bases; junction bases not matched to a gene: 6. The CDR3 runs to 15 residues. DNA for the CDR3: TGTGCCATCACCCGGACAGGGGGCTATCAAGAGACCCAGTACTTC. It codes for CAITRTGGYQETQYF.

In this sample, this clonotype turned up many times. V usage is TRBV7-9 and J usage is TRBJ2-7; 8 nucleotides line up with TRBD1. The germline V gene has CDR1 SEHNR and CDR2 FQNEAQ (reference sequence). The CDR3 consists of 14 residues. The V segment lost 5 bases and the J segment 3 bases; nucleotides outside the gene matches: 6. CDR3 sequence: CASSQGAGIYEQYF. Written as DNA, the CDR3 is TGTGCCAGCAGCCAGGGGGCGGGGATCTACGAGCAGTACTTC.

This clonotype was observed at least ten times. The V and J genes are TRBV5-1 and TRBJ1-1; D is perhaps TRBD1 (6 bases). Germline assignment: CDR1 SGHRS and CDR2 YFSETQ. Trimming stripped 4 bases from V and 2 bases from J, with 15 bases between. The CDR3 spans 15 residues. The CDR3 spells CASSPTGLGNTEAFF. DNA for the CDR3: TGCGCCAGCAGCCCGACAGGCCTTGGTAACACTGAAGCTTTCTTT. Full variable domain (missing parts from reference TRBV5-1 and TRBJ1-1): KAGVTQTPRYLIKTRGQQVTLSCSPISGHRSVSWYQQTPGQGLQFLFEYFSETQRNKGNFPGRFSGRQFSNSRSEMNVSTLELGDSALYLCASSPTGLGNTEAFFGQGTRLTVV.

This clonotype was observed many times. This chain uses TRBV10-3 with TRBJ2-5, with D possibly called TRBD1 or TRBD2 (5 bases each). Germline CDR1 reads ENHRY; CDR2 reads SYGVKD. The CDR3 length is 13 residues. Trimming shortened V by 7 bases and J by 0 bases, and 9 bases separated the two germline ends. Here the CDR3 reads CAIKGTDQETQYF. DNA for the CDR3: TGTGCCATCAAGGGGACGGACCAAGAGACCCAGTACTTC.

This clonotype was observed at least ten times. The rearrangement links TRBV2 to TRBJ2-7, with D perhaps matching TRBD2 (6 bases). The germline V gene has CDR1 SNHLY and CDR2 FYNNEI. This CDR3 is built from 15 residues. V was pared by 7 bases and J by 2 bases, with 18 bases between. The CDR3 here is CASNRPGLPTYEQYF. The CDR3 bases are TGTGCCAGCAATCGGCCGGGACTGCCAACCTACGAGCAGTACTTC.

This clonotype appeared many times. CDR3 residues: CASSPDRVGSGYTF. CDR3 in DNA: TGTGCCAGCAGCCCCGACAGGGTCGGGTCTGGCTACACCTTC. The rearrangement links TRBV7-2 to TRBJ1-2, with 7 bases matching TRBD1. The V gene end was trimmed by 5 bases and the J gene end by 7 bases; junction bases not matched to a gene: 10. CDR3 length: 14 residues. Germline values: CDR1 SGHTA, CDR2 FQGNSA.

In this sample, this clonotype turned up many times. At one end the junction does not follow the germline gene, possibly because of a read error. The CDR3 coding sequence is TGTGCTAGCAGCTTAGACCCCTCTAGCGGGAGCACCGGGGAGCTGTTTTTT. Amino acids: CASSLDPSSGSTGELFF. V gene TRBV7-7 combines with J gene TRBJ2-2; the match to TRBD2 covers 10 bases. The CDR3 spans 17 residues. Per germline, CDR1 SSHAT and CDR2 FNYEAQ (reference sequence).

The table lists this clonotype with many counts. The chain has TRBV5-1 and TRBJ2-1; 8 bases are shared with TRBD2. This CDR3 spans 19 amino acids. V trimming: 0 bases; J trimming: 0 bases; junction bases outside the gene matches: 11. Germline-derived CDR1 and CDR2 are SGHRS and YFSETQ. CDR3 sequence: CASSLAASGSTRSYNEQFF. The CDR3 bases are TGCGCCAGCAGCTTGGCCGCAAGCGGGAGTACTCGCTCCTACAATGAGCAGTTCTTC.

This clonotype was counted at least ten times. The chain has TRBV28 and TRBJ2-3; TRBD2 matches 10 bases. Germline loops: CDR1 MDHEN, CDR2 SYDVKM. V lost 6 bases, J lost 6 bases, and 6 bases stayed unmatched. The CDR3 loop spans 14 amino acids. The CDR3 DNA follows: TGTGCCAGCAGGCAGCGGGGGGGCCCCGATACGCAGTATTTT. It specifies CASRQRGGPDTQYF.

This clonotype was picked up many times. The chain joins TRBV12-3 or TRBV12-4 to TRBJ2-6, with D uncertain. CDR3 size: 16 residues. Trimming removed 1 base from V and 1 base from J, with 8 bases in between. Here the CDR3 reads CASSLEWGSGANVLTF. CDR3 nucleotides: TGTGCCAGCAGTTTAGAGTGGGGTTCTGGGGCCAACGTCCTGACTTTC.

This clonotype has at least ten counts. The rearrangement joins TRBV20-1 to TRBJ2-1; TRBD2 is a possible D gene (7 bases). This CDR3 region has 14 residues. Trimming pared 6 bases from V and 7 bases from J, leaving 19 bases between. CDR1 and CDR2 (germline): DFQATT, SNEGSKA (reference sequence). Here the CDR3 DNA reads TGCAGTGCCGAACCGGGGGCGGGAGCGAATGAGCAGTTCTTC. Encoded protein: CSAEPGAGANEQFF.

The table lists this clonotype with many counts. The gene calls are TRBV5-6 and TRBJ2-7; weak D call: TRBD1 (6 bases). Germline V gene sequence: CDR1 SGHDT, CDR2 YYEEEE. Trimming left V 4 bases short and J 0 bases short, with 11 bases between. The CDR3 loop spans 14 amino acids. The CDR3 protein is CASSAAGASYEQYV. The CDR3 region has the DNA TGTGCCAGCAGCGCTGCAGGGGCCTCCTACGAGCAGTACGTC.

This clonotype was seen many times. This CDR3 is CASSPWKDSGTIRANYGYTF. The CDR3 coding sequence is TGTGCCAGCTCACCATGGAAAGACTCCGGGACAATAAGGGCTAACTATGGCTACACCTTC. V usage is TRBV18 and J usage is TRBJ1-2, with D perhaps matching TRBD1 (6 bases). CDR1 and CDR2 from the germline V gene are KGHSH and LQKENI. This CDR3 is built from 20 residues. The V end was cut by 2 bases, the J end by 0 bases, with 25 bases between. Drawing the rest from reference TRBV18 and TRBJ1-2, the complete variable domain is NAGVMQNPRHLVRRRGQEARLRCSPMKGHSHVYWYRQLPEEGLKFMVYLQKENIIDESGMPKERFSAEFPKEGPSILRIQQVVRGDSAAYFCASSPWKDSGTIRANYGYTFGSGTRLTVV.

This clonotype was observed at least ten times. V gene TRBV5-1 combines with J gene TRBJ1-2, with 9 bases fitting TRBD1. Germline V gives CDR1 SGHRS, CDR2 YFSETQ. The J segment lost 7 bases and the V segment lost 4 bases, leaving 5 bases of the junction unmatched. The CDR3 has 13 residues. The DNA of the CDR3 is TGCGCCAGCAGCCCGGGACAGGGTGGTGGCTACACCTTC. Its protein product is CASSPGQGGGYTF.

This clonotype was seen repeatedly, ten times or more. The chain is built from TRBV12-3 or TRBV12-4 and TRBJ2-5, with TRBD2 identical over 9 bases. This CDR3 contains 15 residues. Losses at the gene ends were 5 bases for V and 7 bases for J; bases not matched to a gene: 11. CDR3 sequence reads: CASSPLAGGLGTQYF. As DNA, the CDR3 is TGTGCCAGCAGTCCCTTGGCGGGGGGGTTGGGGACCCAGTACTTC.

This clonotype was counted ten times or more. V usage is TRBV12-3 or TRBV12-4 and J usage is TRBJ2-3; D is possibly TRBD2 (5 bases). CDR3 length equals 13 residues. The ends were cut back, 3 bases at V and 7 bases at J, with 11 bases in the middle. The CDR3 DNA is TGTGCCAGCAGTTTGACCGGGGTCTATACGCAGTATTTT. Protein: CASSLTGVYTQYF.